These T cell receptor beta chains were read from a single sample in a study of cytotoxic CD8 clonotypes in ibrutinib-treated CLL. This table comes from immunoSEQ multiplex PCR, and its TCRdb copy is limited to in-frame clones, with some not included. The table records about 130,000 clones, 75% to 85% of them present only once. Sequencing was performed on PBMCs, taken after 12 months of ibrutinib treatment. These receptors were collected from a human donor with chronic lymphocytic leukemia. CDR3s include the opening cysteine and the closing phenylalanine or tryptophan. The D gene is left open where the match is weak. Expanded clones are given a class, and other clones once, few, many or no size at all.

size	V	D	J	DNA	CDR3
NA	TRBV7-8	NA	TRBJ2-2	TGTGCCAGCAGCTTAAAGTCCTGGGCCAGCGCGCGTTTCGGGGAGCTGTTTTTT	CASSLKSWASARFGELFF
NA	TRBV28	TRBD2	TRBJ2-1	TGTGCCAGCAGGATACTAGCGGGGGCCAATGAGCAGTTCTTC	CASRILAGANEQFF
NA	TRBV5-1	NA	TRBJ1-3	TGCGCCAGCAGCCCCGGACAGTTCTCTGGAAACACCATATATTTT	CASSPGQFSGNTIYF
NA	TRBV4-2	TRBD2	TRBJ2-7	TGTGCCAGCAGCCAAGGGTTTCTAGCGGGAGACTACGAGCAGTACTTC	CASSQGFLAGDYEQYF
once	TRBV9	NA	TRBJ2-3	TGTGCCAGCAGCGTAGGGGCGGGGCCTAGCACAGATACGCAGTATTTT	CASSVGAGPSTDTQYF
NA	TRBV29-1	NA	TRBJ2-5	TGCAGCGTTGTGGGGGCAAGGCAAGAGACCCAGTACTTC	CSVVGARQETQYF
NA	TRBV7-9	NA	TRBJ2-7	TGTGCCAGCGACGGGGCCTACGAGCAGTACTTC	CASDGAYEQYF
NA	TRBV27	NA	TRBJ1-2	TGTGCCAGCAGCCGATCAACGGACTCTGGGCTTTATGGCTACACCTTC	CASSRSTDSGLYGYTF
NA	TRBV11-2	TRBD2	TRBJ2-5	TGTGCCAGCAGCCGTGTTCGGACTAGCGGGAGAGGGTACCAAGAGACCCAGTACTTC	CASSRVRTSGRGYQETQYF
NA	TRBV5-4	TRBD1	TRBJ2-7	TGTGCCAGCAGCCCTACCCAGGACAGGGCATCCTACGAGCAGTACTTC	CASSPTQDRASYEQYF
NA	TRBV10-3	NA	TRBJ1-1	TGTGCCATCAGTGTACTCAGGGACTTGAACACTGAAGCTTTCTTT	CAISVLRDLNTEAFF
NA	TRBV5-1	TRBD1	TRBJ2-1	TGCGCCAGCAGGTGGACAGGCGCCGACAATGAGCAGTTCTTC	CASRWTGADNEQFF
NA	TRBV5-3	TRBD2	TRBJ2-1	TGTGCCAGAAGAGAAAAATTAGCGGGAGGGTCCTACAATGAGCAGTTCTTC	CARREKLAGGSYNEQFF
NA	TRBV6-6	NA	TRBJ2-7	TGTGCCAGCAACCCCGGGGCGAGCTCCTACGAGCAGTACTTC	CASNPGASSYEQYF
NA	TRBV28	NA	TRBJ2-4	TGTGCCAGCAGTTTTTCCCGGGGCAAAAACATTCAGTACTTC	CASSFSRGKNIQYF
NA	TRBV5-6	NA	TRBJ2-4	TGTGCCAGCAGCCTGACTATTACTGGAGCCAAAAACATTCAGTACTTC	CASSLTITGAKNIQYF
NA	TRBV4-1	TRBD2	TRBJ2-3	TGCGCCAGCAGTCGCCCTCCTAGCGGGAGTTCAGATACGCAGTATTTT	CASSRPPSGSSDTQYF
NA	TRBV2	NA	TRBJ2-1	TGTGCCAGCGGGCCCTATGACAATGAGCAGTTCTTC	CASGPYDNEQFF
many	TRBV7-9	TRBD2	TRBJ2-7	TGTGCCAGCAGCCAGACTAGCGGGAGCCACGAGCAGTACTTC	CASSQTSGSHEQYF
few	TRBV2	NA	TRBJ1-5	TGTGCCAGCAGTGACGAGAGGGAGCAGCCCCAGCATTTT	CASSDEREQPQHF
NA	TRBV5-6	NA	TRBJ2-7	TGTGCCAGCACCCCTGGGGGGTTAGCAGACTACGAGCAGTACTTC	CASTPGGLADYEQYF
few	TRBV6-6	NA	TRBJ2-7	TGTGCTCGGAGGGGCAACGAGCAGTACTTC	CARRGNEQYF
NA	TRBV29-1	TRBD2	TRBJ2-1	TGCAGCGTTGAAGTGTTAGGCGGGAGGGTTAATGAGCAGTTCTTC	CSVEVLGGRVNEQFF
NA	TRBV30	NA	TRBJ1-3	TGTGCCTGGAGTGTGGGACACCACTCTGGAAACACCATATATTTT	CAWSVGHHSGNTIYF
NA	TRBV2	TRBD2	TRBJ2-3	TGTGCCAGCAAGGGACTAACTAGCACAGATACGCAGTATTTT	CASKGLTSTDTQYF
NA	TRBV10-3	TRBD1	TRBJ1-1	TGTGCCATCAGCCCCGGGACAGGAGGTTTGAACACTGAAGCTTTCTTT	CAISPGTGGLNTEAFF
NA	TRBV5-1	NA	TRBJ2-7	TGCGCCAGCAGCCGAACTGGAGACCGACACCAGGTCGGCGAGCAGTACTTC	CASSRTGDRHQVGEQYF
NA	TRBV29-1	TRBD2	TRBJ2-1	TGCAGCGTTGAAGCGCTAGCGGAGTACAATGAGCAGTTCTTC	CSVEALAEYNEQFF
once	TRBV7-9	NA	TRBJ1-2	TGTGCCAGCAGCCCCCCTTTAGGGGTTGGCTACACCTTC	CASSPPLGVGYTF
NA	TRBV4-2	NA	TRBJ1-2	TGTGCCAGCAGCCAAGATCTAGGGTCTGTCTATGGCTACACCTTC	CASSQDLGSVYGYTF
NA	TRBV2	NA	TRBJ1-2	TGTGCCAGCAGTGATGTACAAAACTATGGCTACACCTTC	CASSDVQNYGYTF
NA	TRBV9	NA	TRBJ1-4	TGTGCCAGCAGCGTACGTGCAACTAATGAAAAACTGTTTTTT	CASSVRATNEKLFF
NA	TRBV27	NA	TRBJ2-3	TGTGCCAGCAGCATAAGACGGGACTCTCCCGCAGATACGCAGTATTTT	CASSIRRDSPADTQYF
few	TRBV7-8	NA	TRBJ1-5	TGTGCCAGCAGCTTATACCACAGCTCCCCCCAGCATTTT	CASSLYHSSPQHF
once	TRBV28	TRBD1	TRBJ2-7	TGTGCCAGCAGAAACAGGGGGCAACGATACGAGCAGTACTTC	CASRNRGQRYEQYF